A single sample is the source of the 28 T cell receptor beta chains below, sequenced in a study of T cells in Graves' hyperthyroidism and ophthalmopathy. Authors of the study amplified TCR beta CDR3 regions from RNA transcripts. Using the HTBI primer set, a first-round RT-PCR was run on the TCR CDR3. Each CDR3 protein is one row after TCRdb ran MiXCR on the multiplex PCR reads. This sample carries roughly 330,000 distinct CDR3 sequences, over 15% of them seen once, and the ten largest clones take approximately 31%. The sequenced material came from blood. These receptors came from a man younger than 40 with Graves' hyperthyroidism.

This clonotype occurred many times. The rearrangement links TRBV12-3 or TRBV12-4 to TRBJ1-1; TRBD1 agrees at 8 bases. Trimming removed 5 bases from V and 2 bases from J; junction bases left unmatched: 4. This CDR3 region has 14 residues. The CDR3 bases are TGTGCCAGCAGTATCGGACAGGGTAACACTGAAGCTTTCTTT. This sequence encodes CASSIGQGNTEAFF.

The sample holds a few counts of this clonotype. This may arise from a read error, as a much more abundant clone is one base away. The CDR3 nucleotides are TGTGCCAGCAGTTACGGTGGAGCGGGAGCCGACGAGCAGTACTTC. Translation gives CASSYGGAGADEQYF. The chain links TRBV12-3 or TRBV12-4 to TRBJ2-7, with 8 nucleotides matching TRBD2. The length of the CDR3 is 15 residues. V lost 4 bases to trimming and J lost 5 bases; unmatched junction nucleotides: 10.

This rearrangement joins TRBV20-1 to TRBJ2-2; weak D call: TRBD1 (5 bases). Germline V gene lookup returns CDR1 DFQATT and CDR2 SNEGSKA (reference sequence). Trimming pared 5 bases from V and 5 bases from J, leaving 12 bases between. The CDR3 has 13 residues. CDR3 sequence reads: CSAELAGTGELFF. CDR3 nucleotide sequence: TGCAGTGCTGAATTAGCAGGGACCGGGGAGCTGTTTTTT.

This clonotype was seen only a few times. The V call is TRBV20-1, the J call TRBJ2-2, with D possibly called TRBD1 or TRBD2 (5 bases each). Germline CDR1 DFQATT, CDR2 SNEGSKA (reference sequence). Trimming took off 8 bases at V and 5 bases at J, with 18 bases between the two ends. The CDR3 loop spans 14 amino acids. For the CDR3, the DNA is TGCAGTTCTCCCGGGACCCCCCCTACCGGGGAGCTGTTTTTT. Protein: CSSPGTPPTGELFF.

This clonotype was picked up many times. The chain combines TRBV20-1 with TRBJ2-1, with 11 bases matching TRBD2. Germline V gene data show CDR1 as DFQATT and CDR2 as SNEGSKA (reference sequence). V was clipped by 5 bases and J by 3 bases; unmatched bases: 3. This CDR3 is 14 amino acids long. CDR3 DNA sequence: TGCAGTGCTTATAGCGGGGGGGTCTACAATGAGCAGTTCTTC. It yields the protein CSAYSGGVYNEQFF.

This clonotype was counted many times. The rearrangement links TRBV18 to TRBJ2-3; 10 nucleotides align to TRBD2. The length of the CDR3 is 15 residues. Germline-derived CDR1 and CDR2 are KGHSH and LQKENI. The V segment lost 3 bases and the J segment 5 bases; nucleotides outside the gene matches: 5. The DNA of the CDR3 is TGTGCCAGCTCACCTCGGACTAGCGGTGGAGATACGCAGTATTTT. Its translation: CASSPRTSGGDTQYF. Full variable domain (outside the CDR3, taken from reference TRBV18 and TRBJ2-3): NAGVMQNPRHLVRRRGQEARLRCSPMKGHSHVYWYRQLPEEGLKFMVYLQKENIIDESGMPKERFSAEFPKEGPSILRIQQVVRGDSAAYFCASSPRTSGGDTQYFGPGTRLTVL.

V usage is TRBV12-3 or TRBV12-4 and J usage is TRBJ1-2, with no clear D. The V gene lost 3 bases and the J gene lost 0 bases, with 8 bases spanning the gap. This CDR3 comprises 14 residues. The CDR3 region is CASSLGLANYGYTF. The CDR3 DNA reads as TGTGCCAGCAGTTTGGGGTTAGCTAACTATGGCTACACCTTC.

This clonotype was picked up many times. The V and J genes are TRBV5-4 and TRBJ2-7; TRBD2 might be the D (6 bases). CDR1 SGHNT and CDR2 YYREEE come from the germline V gene (reference sequence). The length of the CDR3 is 13 residues. V was shortened by 7 bases and J by 0 bases, with 11 bases between the two germline ends. The CDR3 sequence: CASRNGGSYEQYF. CDR3 coding DNA: TGTGCCAGCCGGAACGGGGGCTCCTACGAGCAGTACTTC.

The sample holds many counts of this clonotype. CDR3 nucleotide sequence: TGTGCTAGTGGTTTTGCCGGGGGTCAGCCCCAGCATTTT. It yields the protein CASGFAGGQPQHF. J is TRBJ1-5 and V is TRBV12-5, with a weak D call TRBD1 (5 bases). The V end lost 3 bases, the J end lost 6 bases, and 9 bases lay between the germline ends. CDR1 is LGHNT and CDR2 is FRNRAP in the germline V gene. CDR3 length: 13 amino acids. The variable domain in full, with the rest retrieved from reference TRBV12-5 and TRBJ1-5, is DARVTQTPRHKVTEMGQEVTMRCQPILGHNTVFWYRQTMMQGLELLAYFRNRAPLDDSGMPKDRFSAEMPDATLATLKIQPSEPRDSAVYFCASGFAGGQPQHFGDGTRLSIL.

The chain couples TRBV5-1 to TRBJ2-7; 7 bases are shared with TRBD1. Trimming removed 7 bases from V and 6 bases from J; junction bases left unmatched: 13. This CDR3 is 14 amino acids long. Germline V gives CDR1 SGHRS, CDR2 YFSETQ. CDR3 nucleotide sequence: TGCGCCAGCTGCGCTTCCTTGGACAGGCCCGAGCAGTACTTC. Its protein is CASCASLDRPEQYF.

This clonotype came up many times. This chain links TRBV6-1 with TRBJ2-1, with 8 nucleotides matching TRBD2. Germline CDR1 and CDR2: MNHNS and SASEGT. This CDR3 has 14 residues. Trimming cost V 7 bases and J 2 bases; bases outside gene matches: 4. The DNA for the CDR3 is TGTGCCAGCACGGCGGGGGGACCCTACAATGAGCAGTTCTTC. Residues: CASTAGGPYNEQFF.

The chain carries TRBV24-1 and TRBJ1-1; 8 nucleotides agree with TRBD1. Germline V gene data show CDR1 as KGHDR and CDR2 as SFDVKD. Trimming took 2 bases from V and 1 from J; bases not matched to a gene: 2. The CDR3 totals 15 residues. The CDR3 is CATSDSGTGNTEAFF. The DNA for the CDR3 is TGTGCCACCAGTGATTCCGGGACAGGGAACACTGAAGCTTTCTTT.

This clonotype was seen many times. V usage is TRBV30 and J usage is TRBJ2-7; D is possibly TRBD2 (5 bases). With 5 bases removed from V and 8 bases from J, the gap between germline ends came to 13 bases. The CDR3 is made up of 11 amino acids. The germline V gene encodes CDR1 GTSNPN and CDR2 SVGIG (reference sequence). CDR3 bases: TGTGCCTGGGGAACTAGTTCCCAGCAGTACTTC. Protein: CAWGTSSQQYF.

This clonotype has ten or more counts. The rearrangement links TRBV11-2 to TRBJ2-7; D gene uncertain. The CDR3 is made up of 13 amino acids. Germline-derived CDR1 and CDR2 are SGHAT and FQNNGV. V lost 2 bases and J 1 base, leaving 6 bases between the germline ends. The CDR3 sequence: CASSLISSYEQYF. CDR3 DNA: TGTGCCAGCAGCTTAATTTCATCCTACGAGCAGTACTTC. Supplemented by reference TRBV11-2 and TRBJ2-7, the full variable domain reads EAGVAQSPRYKIIEKRQSVAFWCNPISGHATLYWYQQILGQGPKLLIQFQNNGVVDDSQLPKDRFSAERLKGVDSTLKIQPAKLEDSAVYLCASSLISSYEQYFGPGTRLTVT.

The chain is built from TRBV12-3 or TRBV12-4 and TRBJ1-5, with no clear D. The CDR3 is 13 residues long. The V end lost 0 bases, the J end lost 9 bases, and 9 bases lay between the germline ends. In nucleotides, the CDR3 is TGTGCCAGCAGTTTAGCGGACCGTACGCCCCAGCATTTT. It specifies CASSLADRTPQHF.

This clonotype has a handful of counts. V and J are TRBV29-1 and TRBJ2-7; 9 positions match TRBD1. The CDR3 runs to 14 residues. Germline V gene sequence: CDR1 SQVTM, CDR2 ANQGSEA. With 5 bases clipped from V and 3 bases from J, the junction kept 8 bases outside the gene matches. CDR3 nucleotides: TGCAGCGTTATAGTGGGGACAGGGAACTACGAGCAGTACTTC. Protein sequence: CSVIVGTGNYEQYF.

This clonotype was observed a few times. This rearrangement joins TRBV27 to TRBJ2-1, with 7 bases identical to TRBD2. Germline V gene data show CDR1 as MNHEY and CDR2 as SMNVEV (reference sequence). The CDR3 consists of 15 residues. J lost 7 bases, V lost 0 bases, and 6 bases had no gene match. The CDR3 DNA is TGTGCCAGCAGTTTATCGGCGGGAGTTGGTAATGAGCAGTTCTTC. Encoded protein: CASSLSAGVGNEQFF.

The CDR3, as DNA: TGTGCCAGCAACATCCGGCAGGGGAACACTGAAGCTTTCTTT. Translating it yields CASNIRQGNTEAFF. The V and J genes are TRBV2 and TRBJ1-1; TRBD1 is a possible D gene (5 bases). Germline V gives CDR1 SNHLY, CDR2 FYNNEI. With 7 bases removed from V and 1 base from J, the gap between germline ends came to 13 bases. CDR3 length equals 14 residues.

This clonotype has a handful of counts. The rearrangement joins TRBV6-1 to TRBJ1-3; D call uncertain. CDR3 length equals 14 residues. Germline V CDR1 and CDR2: MNHNS, SASEGT. V lost 4 bases, J lost 0 bases, and 7 bases lay in between. The CDR3 sequence: CASSVTYSGNTIYF. The CDR3 DNA is TGTGCCAGCAGTGTCACCTACTCTGGAAACACCATATATTTT.

This clonotype was seen repeatedly, ten times or more. The rearrangement joins TRBV2 to TRBJ2-7; 7 bases align to TRBD1. The CDR3 has 15 amino acids. Trimming cost V 2 bases and J 2 bases; bases outside gene matches: 6. In germline, CDR1 is SNHLY, CDR2 FYNNEI. The CDR3 loop reads CASSEQPTGAYEQYF. The CDR3 DNA follows: TGTGCCAGCAGTGAACAACCCACAGGGGCCTACGAGCAGTACTTC.

The table lists this clonotype with many counts. The gene calls are TRBV3-1 and TRBJ2-7; D not certain. The germline V gene encodes CDR1 LGHDT and CDR2 YNNKEL (reference sequence). This CDR3 contains 13 residues. Trimming shortened V by 0 bases and J by 3 bases, and 6 bases separated the two germline ends. CDR3 DNA: TGTGCCAGCAGCCAAGATCGGCGCTACGAGCAGTACTTC. This encodes CASSQDRRYEQYF.

With respect to this clonotype: This may arise from a read error, as a much more abundant clone is one base away. The chain joins TRBV5-1 to TRBJ1-1; a weak D match, TRBD1 (5 bases). The CDR3 consists of 15 residues. Per the germline V gene, CDR1 is SGHRS and CDR2 is YFSETQ. V lost 0 bases and J lost 4, with 13 bases in between. The CDR3: CASSLDNLGTTEAFF. The DNA for the CDR3 is TGCGCCAGCAGCTTGGACAATCTTGGGACCACTGAAGCTTTCTTT.

The genes are TRBV3-1 and TRBJ2-5, with TRBD1 identical over 11 bases. V shed 3 bases and J 5 bases; nucleotides not matched to a gene: 2. Germline-derived CDR1 and CDR2 are LGHDT and YNNKEL (reference sequence). CDR3 length: 14 amino acids. The CDR3 sequence: CASSQGQGVETQYF. Here the CDR3 DNA reads TGTGCCAGCAGCCAGGGACAGGGGGTGGAGACCCAGTACTTC.

This clonotype occurred many times. The V gene is TRBV27, the J gene TRBJ2-2, with TRBD2 identical over 7 bases. The CDR3 contains 14 residues. The germline V gene encodes CDR1 MNHEY and CDR2 SMNVEV (reference sequence). V was pared by 7 bases and J by 1 base, with 3 bases of the junction left unmatched. CDR3 region: CASTGGLNTGELFF. The CDR3 bases are TGTGCCAGCACCGGGGGGTTGAACACCGGGGAGCTGTTTTTT.

This clonotype was detected ten times or more. The chain joins TRBV12-3 or TRBV12-4 to TRBJ2-7, with D uncertain. The V end lost 2 bases, the J end lost 7 bases, and 18 bases lay between the germline ends. This CDR3 is built from 15 residues. CDR3: CASSLKDPYRLEQYF. DNA of the CDR3: TGTGCCAGCAGTTTAAAGGATCCTTATAGACTTGAGCAGTACTTC.

The genes are TRBV27 and TRBJ1-1, with D possibly matching TRBD1 (5 bases). Per germline, CDR1 MNHEY and CDR2 SMNVEV (reference sequence). The V and J ends lost 0 bases and 4 bases respectively, with 15 bases between them. The CDR3 runs to 16 residues. The DNA of the CDR3 is TGTGCCAGCAGTTTATCGAGTAGGGGCGGAGGCACTGAAGCTTTCTTT. Protein: CASSLSSRGGGTEAFF.

This clonotype was detected many times. V and J are TRBV11-1 and TRBJ2-7, with TRBD2 identical over 13 bases. Trimming at V came to 3 bases and at J to 4 bases, leaving 6 bases not matched to a gene. CDR3 length: 16 amino acids. Germline V gene lookup returns CDR1 SGHAT and CDR2 FQDESV (reference sequence). The CDR3 is CASSFGLAGAWYEQYF. Here the CDR3 DNA reads TGTGCCAGCAGCTTTGGACTAGCGGGAGCTTGGTACGAGCAGTACTTC.

In this sample, this clonotype turned up many times. This rearrangement joins TRBV2 to TRBJ1-1; TRBD1 is a possible D gene (5 bases). V dropped 3 bases and J dropped 1 base, with 12 bases sitting between them. The CDR3 length is 15 residues. Per germline, CDR1 SNHLY and CDR2 FYNNEI. CDR3 amino acids: CASSEWLGGNTEAFF. Here the CDR3 DNA reads TGTGCCAGCAGTGAGTGGCTTGGGGGGAACACTGAAGCTTTCTTT.